The 25 T cell receptor beta chains given below trace back to one sample, sequenced in a study of low-dose radiotherapy and immunotherapy resistance in tumors. Priming of first-strand cDNA relied on TRAV- and TRBV-specific primers (covering alpha and beta chains). TCRs were amplified for approximately 21 PCR cycles with a constant-region primer and V-primer adapter. Using its own MiXCR run on the reads, TCRdb lists one record per CDR3 protein. This table has 55,000 to 65,000 distinct CDR3 sequences, about 25% appearing once. Time point meaning: before trial treatment. The sample in question was PBMCs, obtained before treatment. The receptors were sampled from a male donor with rectosigmoid adenocarcinoma.

This clonotype occurred many times. The chain uses TRBV7-9 and TRBJ1-4; maybe TRBD1 (6 bases). CDR3 size: 16 residues. Germline V gives CDR1 SEHNR, CDR2 FQNEAQ (reference sequence). V lost 5 bases, J lost 5 bases, and 18 bases lay in between. In DNA form, the CDR3 reads TGTGCCAGCAGCCCAGGGGTTGGGCAAGGAAATGAAAAACTGTTTTTT. Residues: CASSPGVGQGNEKLFF.

This clonotype counts as medium-sized. CDR3 amino acids: CASSESDGSTDTQYF. As DNA, the CDR3 is TGTGCCAGCAGTGAAAGTGACGGAAGCACAGATACGCAGTATTTT. The rearrangement uses TRBV6-2 or TRBV6-3 and TRBJ2-3; no firm D call. From germline, CDR1 is MNHEY and CDR2 SVGEGT. V dropped 5 bases and J dropped 0 bases, with 12 bases sitting between them. The CDR3 contains 15 residues.

V and J are TRBV6-1 and TRBJ1-6; D remains ambiguous. The germline V and J ends were trimmed by 5 bases and 7 bases, with 9 bases remaining between them. Germline loops: CDR1 MNHNS, CDR2 SASEGT. This CDR3 is 13 amino acids long. The CDR3 is CASSLLLNSPLHF. CDR3 bases: TGTGCCAGCAGTCTTCTTCTCAATTCACCCCTCCACTTT.

The chain has TRBV12-3 or TRBV12-4 and TRBJ2-1, with D unclear. Trimming stripped 0 bases from V and 10 bases from J, with 4 bases between. This CDR3 has 11 residues. Written as DNA, the CDR3 is TGTGCCAGCAGTTTAGCATCCGAGCAGTTCTTC. Protein: CASSLASEQFF.

The sample holds many counts of this clonotype. The chain couples TRBV6-2 or TRBV6-3 to TRBJ2-7, with 8 bases identical to TRBD1. V dropped 8 bases and J dropped 6; count of bases not matched to a gene: 12. The CDR3 is 14 residues long. The germline gives CDR1 MNHEY, CDR2 SVGEGT. The CDR3 here is CASGGTGRGGEQYF. CDR3 DNA sequence: TGTGCCAGCGGGGGGACAGGTCGAGGGGGCGAGCAGTACTTC.

This clonotype appeared many times. The chain employs TRBV28 and TRBJ2-7; the D gene is possibly TRBD2 (7 bases). V was trimmed by 4 bases and J by 6 bases, leaving 25 bases between them. Germline CDR1 is MDHEN and CDR2 is SYDVKM. This CDR3 is 17 amino acids long. For the CDR3, the DNA is TGTGCCAGCAGTTCCGACTTAGGGGGGAGGGCCGGAGGCGAGCAGTACTTC. Translated, it gives CASSSDLGGRAGGEQYF.

This clonotype has at least ten counts. The rearrangement links TRBV29-1 to TRBJ2-7; the D is unclear. Deletions cut 6 bases from V and 2 bases from J, with 11 bases between. This CDR3 has 12 residues. Per germline, CDR1 SQVTM and CDR2 ANQGSEA. The CDR3 sequence: CSVRSLTYEQYF. The CDR3 DNA is TGCAGCGTGAGGTCGCTCACCTACGAGCAGTACTTC.

Regarding this clonotype: Only one base separates this from a far larger clonotype, so it likely reflects a read error. V usage is TRBV5-1 and J usage is TRBJ2-3; perhaps TRBD2 as D (5 bases). The CDR3 is made up of 15 amino acids. CDR1 is SGHRS and CDR2 is YFSETQ in the germline V gene. The V and J ends lost 0 bases and 14 bases respectively, with 22 bases between them. This chain's CDR3 is CASSLGHQNTGELYF. The CDR3 DNA sequence: TGCGCCAGCAGCTTGGGGCACCAGAACACCGGGGAGCTGTATTTT.

This clonotype was detected many times. The chain links TRBV20-1 to TRBJ2-5, with 9 bases aligning to TRBD2. The CDR3 is 20 residues long. Germline CDR1 and CDR2: DFQATT and SNEGSKA (reference sequence). V lost 0 bases, J lost 1 base, and 18 bases stayed unmatched. CDR3 coding DNA: TGCAGTGCTAGAGATGTAGAGACCGCGGGAGGGGCCTACTCCCAAGAGACCCAGTACTTC. It specifies CSARDVETAGGAYSQETQYF.

This clonotype was counted between two and nine times. This likely stems from a read error, as it lies one base from a far larger clone. The chain joins TRBV5-6 to TRBJ2-7; D call uncertain. Germline values: CDR1 SGHDT, CDR2 YYEEEE. Trimming removed 0 bases at V and 0 bases at J, with 4 bases between. The CDR3 totals 13 residues. CDR3 nucleotides: TGTGCCAGCAGCTTGGTGGGCTCCTACGAGCAGTACTTC. It is translated as CASSLVGSYEQYF.

In this sample, this clonotype turned up many times. This chain connects TRBV7-9 to TRBJ1-4; D is unclear. This CDR3 region has 14 residues. Germline V gene data show CDR1 as SEHNR and CDR2 as FQNEAQ (reference sequence). Trimming left V 5 bases short and J 8 bases short, with 15 bases between. The CDR3 here is CASSDVLVGEKLFF. CDR3 coding DNA: TGTGCCAGCAGCGACGTCCTCGTGGGGGAAAAACTGTTTTTT.

This clonotype has at least ten counts. The gene calls are TRBV6-2 or TRBV6-3 and TRBJ1-4; D may be TRBD1 (6 bases). V lost 5 bases to trimming and J lost 0 bases, with 10 bases between them. The CDR3 runs to 15 residues. Germline CDR1 is MNHEY and CDR2 is SVGEGT. The CDR3 nucleotides read TGTGCCAGCAGTGCCCCAGGGGCAACTAATGAAAAACTGTTTTTT. Protein: CASSAPGATNEKLFF.

In its sample, this clonotype was seen a few times. The chain combines TRBV10-1 with TRBJ2-5; 7 nucleotides match TRBD1. V shed 0 bases and J 5 bases; nucleotides not matched to a gene: 3. The CDR3 covers 14 residues. Germline CDR1 reads WNHNN; CDR2 reads SYGVQD (reference sequence). In DNA form, the CDR3 reads TGCGCCAGCAGTGAGTCTGGGACAGCGGAGACCCAGTACTTC. Its protein product is CASSESGTAETQYF.

This clonotype was recorded many times. The chain carries TRBV18 and TRBJ1-6; 8 bases are shared with TRBD1. In germline, CDR1 is KGHSH, CDR2 LQKENI. The J segment lost 9 bases and the V segment lost 8 bases, leaving 6 bases of the junction unmatched. The length of the CDR3 is 13 residues. CDR3 DNA: TGTGCCAGCACCAGGGGGCTGAGTTCACCCCTCCACTTT. Translation: CASTRGLSSPLHF.

This clonotype was seen only once. This likely reflects a read error, since a far larger clone is one base away. The DNA for the CDR3 is TGTGCCAGCAGTCCTAGCGGGAGGGCCGGTCGGGAGCAGTACTTC. It yields the protein CASSPSGRAGREQYF. This sequence joins TRBV6-2 or TRBV6-3 and TRBJ2-7, with TRBD2 matching over 12 bases. Germline assignment: CDR1 MNHEY and CDR2 SVGEGT. The CDR3 has 15 amino acids. V was pared by 5 bases and J by 7 bases, with 9 bases of the junction left unmatched.

V usage is TRBV5-6 and J usage is TRBJ2-1, with TRBD2 identical over 9 bases. The germline gives CDR1 SGHDT, CDR2 YYEEEE. V shed 0 bases, J shed 2 bases, and the junction held 3 bases outside the gene matches. The length of the CDR3 is 16 residues. The CDR3 DNA sequence: TGTGCCAGCAGCTTGGTAGGCGGGAGGGCCTACAATGAGCAGTTCTTC. Protein: CASSLVGGRAYNEQFF.

V is TRBV6-2 or TRBV6-3 and J is TRBJ2-1; D is tentatively TRBD1 or TRBD2 (6 bases each). The V gene's germline CDR1 is MNHEY and CDR2 SVGEGT. The CDR3 sequence is 12 residues long. V was pared by 0 bases and J by 10 bases, with 7 bases between. The CDR3 reads CASSYSGGEQFF. In DNA form, the CDR3 reads TGTGCCAGCAGTTACTCGGGGGGCGAGCAGTTCTTC.

This clonotype has at least ten counts. The chain combines TRBV12-3 or TRBV12-4 with TRBJ1-1, with no clear D. The CDR3 runs 14 residues. The germline V and J ends were trimmed by 5 bases and 4 bases, with 14 bases remaining between them. The CDR3 region has the DNA TGTGCCAGCAGTCGCAGAGACGGACGCACTGAAGCTTTCTTT. This codes for CASSRRDGRTEAFF.

In this sample, this clonotype turned up many times. This sequence joins TRBV6-6 and TRBJ1-5; D unresolved. Trimming stripped 3 bases from V and 4 bases from J, with 10 bases between. The CDR3 spans 14 residues. The V gene's germline CDR1 is MNHNY and CDR2 SVGAGI (reference sequence). CDR3 DNA: TGTGCCAGCAGTTATATCTCAGAAAATCAGCCCCAGCATTTT. This gives the protein CASSYISENQPQHF.

The CDR3 loop reads CSAWVPSGSYEQYF. The CDR3 nucleotides are TGCAGTGCTTGGGTGCCTAGCGGGAGTTACGAGCAGTACTTC. This chain uses TRBV20-1 with TRBJ2-7, with 10 bases identical to TRBD2. V shed 5 bases, J shed 4 bases, and the junction held 8 bases outside the gene matches. The CDR3 loop spans 14 amino acids. Per germline, CDR1 DFQATT and CDR2 SNEGSKA (reference sequence).

There are many counts of this clonotype. The V and J genes are TRBV24-1 and TRBJ2-7; possibly TRBD1 for D (6 bases). The germline V gene encodes CDR1 KGHDR and CDR2 SFDVKD. There are 13 residues in the CDR3. The ends were cut back, 5 bases at V and 3 bases at J, with 10 bases in the middle. The CDR3 reads CATSGTGNYEQYF. Here the CDR3 DNA reads TGTGCCACCAGTGGTACAGGGAACTACGAGCAGTACTTC.

As for this clonotype: With only one base between it and a far larger clone, this is likely a read error. The gene calls are TRBV6-5 and TRBJ2-7; D remains ambiguous. V was trimmed by 0 bases and J by 7 bases, leaving 16 bases between them. CDR3 length: 15 amino acids. Germline V CDR1 and CDR2: MNHEY, SVGAGI. The CDR3 region is CASSYSTSGKSEQYF. CDR3 DNA sequence: TGTGCCAGCAGTTACTCGACTTCTGGGAAGAGTGAGCAGTACTTC.

This clonotype has a count of ten or more. V and J are TRBV7-9 and TRBJ2-2; D is undetermined. The CDR3 extends over 12 amino acids. Trimming took 8 bases from V and 6 from J, leaving 10 bases between them. The germline CDR1 and CDR2 sequences are SEHNR and FQNEAQ (reference sequence). DNA for the CDR3: TGTGCCAGCTCTCGAGGTTCCGGGGAGCTGTTTTTT. Protein sequence: CASSRGSGELFF.

Ten or more counts support this clonotype. This chain links TRBV7-9 with TRBJ1-5; D gene unclear. From germline, CDR1 is SEHNR and CDR2 FQNEAQ (reference sequence). V was clipped by 1 base and J by 2 bases, with 6 bases between them. This CDR3 has 14 amino acids. The CDR3 bases are TGTGCCAGCAGCTTAGACAGCGGCAATCAGCCCCAGCATTTT. It is translated as CASSLDSGNQPQHF.

This clonotype was picked up many times. V is TRBV3-1 and J is TRBJ1-4; the D is unclear. V was clipped by 2 bases and J by 8 bases, with 15 bases between them. CDR1 and CDR2 (germline): LGHDT, YNNKEL (reference sequence). There are 15 residues in the CDR3. The DNA for the CDR3 is TGTGCCAGCAGCCAACGTGCCCCAAGGCGCGAAAAACTGTTTTTT. This sequence encodes CASSQRAPRREKLFF.